Detailed here is one T cell receptor (beta chain). Profiling relied on immunoSEQ multiplex PCR, and the TCRdb table lists in-frame clones only, not all of them. The sample holds about 84,000 clones; around 92% are singletons and the top ten take 17%. Germline V gene lookup returns CDR1 SGHNT and CDR2 YYREEE (reference sequence). Trimming removed 2 bases at V and 5 bases at J, with 7 bases between. The CDR3 runs to 12 residues. This sample stems from a study of control samples from healthy donors and cancer patients. The source is a man aged 45 to 65 in good health. Input material: blood. The chain links TRBV5-4 to TRBJ1-1; D not resolved. As DNA, the CDR3 is TGTGCCAGCAGCTTTTCAAAGACTGAAGCTTTCTTT. It encodes CASSFSKTEAFF.